This TCR beta chain was profiled in a study of cytomegalovirus exposure and HLA in healthy donors. Study conclusions and caveats: Subsequent analysis revealed that first-cohort TCR clusters tended to co-occur in the roughly 120 validation repertoires. It was 164 TCR beta chains that were listed as cytomegalovirus-associated.

Using immunoSEQ multiplex PCR, the repertoire was profiled, and TCRdb retains in-frame clones only, with some absent. The sample lists tens of thousands of clones; approximately 91% were seen once. Germline CDR1 and CDR2: SNHLY and FYNNEI. Trimming removed 7 bases from V and 3 bases from J; junction bases left unmatched: 10. The CDR3 is 15 amino acids. On this clone: What it binds is unknown.

Material: PBMCs. J is TRBJ2-7 and V is TRBV2; 9 nucleotides agree with TRBD2. This TCR was recovered from a man younger than 40 in good health and CMV-seronegative. This CDR3 reads CASKASSGASYEQYF. The CDR3 coding sequence is TGTGCCAGCAAGGCTTCTAGCGGGGCCAGCTACGAGCAGTACTTC.